This is a list of T cell receptor beta chains from one sample in a study of CD8+CD57+ T cells in acquired aplastic anemia. A single record per CDR3 protein comes from TCRdb applying MiXCR to the reads. The top ten hold about 3% of the sample, which has 150,000 to 200,000 distinct CDR3 sequences, more than 45% seen once. Sequencing was performed on sorted CD4+, CD8+, or CD8+CD57+ T cells (not recorded which) from PBMCs. These receptor sequences come from a human donor with aplastic anemia. Both conserved end residues are part of each CDR3. Each record gives: D gene, clone size, V gene, J gene, CDR3 protein, CDR3 DNA. The D gene is left open where the match is weak. Clone size is not always given. Where it is, it says once, few, many or a class for expanded clones.

>-|many|TRBV5-8|TRBJ2-5
CASSFFTLQETQYF
TGTGCCAGCAGCTTCTTTACCCTACAAGAGACCCAGTACTTC
>-|-|TRBV7-9|TRBJ2-3
CASSHPPDTQYF
TGTGCCAGCAGCCATCCTCCAGATACGCAGTATTTT
>-|-|TRBV29-1|TRBJ2-7
CSVEDGASYEQYF
TGCAGCGTTGAAGACGGGGCCAGCTACGAGCAGTACTTC
>-|-|TRBV10-2|TRBJ2-3
CASSEGHTDTQYF
TGCGCCAGCAGTGAAGGACACACAGATACGCAGTATTTT
>-|many|TRBV7-2|TRBJ1-1
CASSLGGFTEAFF
TGTGCCAGCAGCTTAGGGGGGTTCACTGAAGCTTTCTTT
>-|-|TRBV10-3|TRBJ2-1
CATTMGLLLEQFF
TGTGCCACCACCATGGGTTTGCTTCTTGAGCAGTTCTTC
>-|many|TRBV7-3|TRBJ2-7
CASSPRSSYEQYF
TGTGCCAGCAGCCCGAGATCCTCCTACGAGCAGTACTTC
>TRBD1|many|TRBV25-1|TRBJ1-5
CASRGQGASNQPQHF
TGTGCCAGCAGAGGACAGGGGGCCTCCAATCAGCCCCAGCATTTT
>-|many|TRBV11-1|TRBJ2-7
CASSLGQPSYEQYF
TGTGCCAGCAGCTTAGGACAGCCCTCCTACGAGCAGTACTTC
>-|few|TRBV29-1|TRBJ1-1
CSVGVGEGTEAFF
TGCAGCGTTGGTGTGGGGGAGGGAACTGAAGCTTTCTTT
>-|many|TRBV24-1|TRBJ2-2
CATQQAGELFF
TGTGCCACCCAACAGGCTGGGGAGCTGTTTTTT